The sequence of this T cell receptor beta chain was determined in a study of regulatory T cells. Points from the study as a whole: In CD3G deficiency, regulatory T cells had lower Shannon diversity than autologous conventional CD4+ and control regulatory cells. Regulatory T cells showed the strongest V-J pair restriction and V/J gene skewing among patient repertoires.

A note on this clone: The target antigen is unknown.

Primers: 52 TRBV forward and 13 TRBJ reverse. The method was immunoSEQ multiplex PCR; TCRdb's version includes in-frame clones alone and lacks a portion of them. This table holds under 3,000 clones, under 95% found once. All CD3G-deficient patients showed autoimmunity, more severe in two. At testing, patients were 2 to 39 years old, with reduced naive and increased memory T-cell proportions. Sorting split CD4+ cells into CD25-high CD127-low Tregs and CD25-low CD127-high conventional T cells. The germline CDR1 and CDR2 sequences are MNHNS and SASEGT. The CDR3 is 13 amino acids. J lost 3 bases, V lost 6 bases, and 2 bases had no gene match.

This clonotype was sampled from a child aged 10-17 years with CD3G deficiency. The sequencing input was CD4+ Tregs sorted from blood. The chain has TRBV6-1 and TRBJ2-7; 10 nucleotides align to TRBD2. CDR3 region: CASRLAGVYEQYF. CDR3 in DNA: TGTGCCAGCAGGCTAGCGGGAGTCTACGAGCAGTACTTC.